Detailed here is one T cell receptor (beta chain). Its cognate antigen is unknown. This specimen comes from a study of Ad26.COV2.S vaccination and SARS-CoV-2 variants. Study-level information: Trial arm assignment for the donor was COV1001 Ad26.COV2.S. Once or twice, 56 days apart, Ad26.COV2.S was delivered intramuscularly. Notes on the study in general: After vaccination, substantial breadth of spike-specific CD8+ and CD4+ responses was reported.

CDR1 and CDR2 from the germline V gene are SEHNR and FQNEAQ (reference sequence). This CDR3 region has 12 residues. Trimming cost V 5 bases and J 5 bases, with 9 bases left between them. Treatment described: some 20 received Ad26.COV2.S at low or high dose, single or two shots; about 5 received placebo; per-sample allocation not given. Sampling was done on day 63 after the first vaccine or placebo injection. An Ad26 vector expressing Wuhan-strain SARS-CoV-2 spike served as the vaccine. The method was immunoSEQ multiplex PCR; TCRdb's version includes in-frame clones alone and lacks a portion of them. Seen here are 440,000 or so clones, around 89% observed once, and the top ten hold approximately 1.7%.

The receptor was isolated from a person aged 18-60 years who received the Ad26.COV2.S COVID-19 vaccine or a placebo. Sequences were derived from peripheral blood, sampled in a trial of Ad26.COV2.S vaccine versus placebo. J is TRBJ1-1 and V is TRBV7-9, with D possibly being TRBD1 (5 bases). Here the CDR3 DNA reads TGTGCCAGCAGCCAAGGGGTGACTGAAGCTTTCTTT. Translated, it gives CASSQGVTEAFF.